Below, one T cell receptor (beta chain) is given with its context. A read error may account for a junction end that differs from germline. CDR3 length: 16 residues. The germline V gene has CDR1 ENHRY and CDR2 SYGVKD. This sample is drawn from a study of control samples from healthy donors and cancer patients. TCRdb's copy holds only in-frame clones and misses some; the assay was immunoSEQ multiplex PCR. The sample includes roughly 68,000 clones, more than 80% of them seen just once. This clonotype originated in a man in his 60s in good health. Sequences were obtained from blood. The J gene is TRBJ2-7, the V gene TRBV10-3; 10 nucleotides line up with TRBD1. DNA of the CDR3: TGTGCCCTCAGTTCGGGACAGGGGAACTCGGGGTCCGAGCAGTACTTC. It codes for CALSSGQGNSGSEQYF.